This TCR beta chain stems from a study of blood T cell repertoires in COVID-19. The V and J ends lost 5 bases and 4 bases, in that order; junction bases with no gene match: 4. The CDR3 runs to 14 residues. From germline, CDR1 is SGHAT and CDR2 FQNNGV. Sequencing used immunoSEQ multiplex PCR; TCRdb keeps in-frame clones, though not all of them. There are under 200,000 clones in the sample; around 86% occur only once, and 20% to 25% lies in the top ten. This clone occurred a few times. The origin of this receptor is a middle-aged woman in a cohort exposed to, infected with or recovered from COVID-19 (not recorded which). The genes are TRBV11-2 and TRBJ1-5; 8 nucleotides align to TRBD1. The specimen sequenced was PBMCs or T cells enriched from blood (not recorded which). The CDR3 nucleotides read TGTGCCAGCAGCGACGACAGGGGAAATCAGCCCCAGCATTTT. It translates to CASSDDRGNQPQHF.